These 27 T cell receptor beta chains were sequenced from one sample in a study of PD-L1 blockade in urothelial cancer (TCRdb year 2017). The method behind the library was the immunoSEQ multiplex PCR assay. As stored in TCRdb, this immuneACCESS dataset retains in-frame rearrangements with V and J assigned. A fraction of the clones does not appear; measured against another copy, unresolved V genes explain less than half of the discrepancy, and the remainder lacks a known reason. The sample table shows roughly 17,000 clones, and 75% to 90% are seen once. 5.5% to 7% of the sample belongs to the ten largest clones. Sequenced material: PBMCs, taken around atezolizumab (anti-PD-L1) treatment. The receptors originated from a man between 50 and 59 years old with urothelial cancer.

The chain combines TRBV4-1 with TRBJ1-4, with D possibly TRBD1 on 6 matching bases. The CDR3 loop spans 15 amino acids. Germline V gene data show CDR1 as MGHRA and CDR2 as YSYEKL. V lost 1 base, J lost 4 bases, and 10 bases lay in between. CDR3 region: CASSQVGTLNEKLFF. DNA of the CDR3: TGCGCCAGCAGCCAAGTGGGGACACTTAATGAAAAACTGTTTTTT.

The gene calls are TRBV11-2 and TRBJ2-1, with D tentatively TRBD2 (6 bases). The CDR3 totals 17 residues. V dropped 1 base and J dropped 8 bases, with 21 bases sitting between them. Germline CDR1 is SGHAT and CDR2 is FQNNGV. This CDR3 reads CASSLASGVRPNYEQFF. The CDR3 nucleotides are TGTGCCAGCAGCTTAGCTTCGGGGGTCCGCCCGAACTATGAGCAGTTCTTC.

The rearrangement uses TRBV4-3 and TRBJ2-2; 10 bases agree with TRBD2. V was clipped by 0 bases and J by 6 bases; unmatched bases: 7. The germline CDR1 and CDR2 sequences are LGHNA and YSLEER. This CDR3 is 17 amino acids long. CDR3 region: CASSQDLAGVNPGELFF. The DNA of the CDR3 is TGCGCCAGCAGCCAAGATCTAGCGGGAGTAAATCCCGGGGAGCTGTTTTTT.

The rearrangement links TRBV27 to TRBJ1-6, with 7 positions matching TRBD1. V shed 5 bases, J shed 6 bases, and the junction held 7 bases outside the gene matches. Germline lookup yields CDR1 MNHEY and CDR2 SMNVEV (reference sequence). The CDR3 runs 15 residues. CDR3 in DNA: TGTGCCAGCAGTACTCGGGACAGATCTAATTCACCCCTCCACTTT. This encodes CASSTRDRSNSPLHF.

The J gene is TRBJ2-1, the V gene TRBV9, with 14 bases aligning to TRBD2. Germline V gene data show CDR1 as SGDLS and CDR2 as YYNGEE. The CDR3 runs 17 residues. The V segment lost 0 bases and the J segment 7 bases; nucleotides outside the gene matches: 6. CDR3 DNA sequence: TGTGCCAGCAGCGTAGACCCGACTAGCGGGAGGGCAAATGAGCAGTTCTTC. Translation gives CASSVDPTSGRANEQFF. Using reference TRBV9 and TRBJ2-1 for the parts outside the CDR3, the full variable domain is DSGVTQTPKHLITATGQRVTLRCSPRSGDLSVYWYQQSLDQGLQFLIQYYNGEERAKGNILERFSAQQFPDLHSELNLSSLELGDSALYFCASSVDPTSGRANEQFFGPGTRLTVL.

The chain has TRBV5-1 and TRBJ1-1; TRBD1 is a possible D gene (5 bases). The CDR3 totals 15 residues. CDR1 and CDR2 from the germline V gene are SGHRS and YFSETQ. V lost 1 base to trimming and J lost 1 base, with 11 bases between them. For the CDR3, the DNA is TGCGCCAGCAGCTTGAGCTGGAGGGGGAACACTGAAGCTTTCTTT. This gives the protein CASSLSWRGNTEAFF.

The chain recombines TRBV6-4 with TRBJ2-3; no firm D call. The V end lost 8 bases, the J end lost 0 bases, and 24 bases lay between the germline ends. The CDR3 length is 18 residues. CDR1 and CDR2 (germline): MRHNA, SNTAGT. CDR3: CASRLVKMRNPSTDTQYF. CDR3 sequence (DNA): TGTGCCAGCCGCTTGGTGAAGATGCGGAACCCTAGCACAGATACGCAGTATTTT.

This chain uses TRBV6-1 with TRBJ2-7; TRBD2 agrees at 11 bases. The CDR3 spans 15 residues. CDR1 is MNHNS and CDR2 is SASEGT in the germline V gene. V lost 5 bases, J lost 6 bases, and 9 bases stayed unmatched. The CDR3 protein is CASSFYSGRASEQYF. CDR3 coding DNA: TGTGCCAGCAGTTTTTATAGCGGGAGGGCCTCCGAGCAGTACTTC.

The V gene is TRBV5-1, the J gene TRBJ2-5, with D maybe TRBD1 (6 bases). The V gene's germline CDR1 is SGHRS and CDR2 YFSETQ. V was pared by 4 bases and J by 0 bases, with 13 bases between. This CDR3 has 15 residues. The CDR3, as DNA: TGCGCCAGCAGCGAAAATCAGGGGTACCAAGAGACCCAGTACTTC. Protein: CASSENQGYQETQYF. Full variable domain (outside the CDR3, taken from reference TRBV5-1 and TRBJ2-5): KAGVTQTPRYLIKTRGQQVTLSCSPISGHRSVSWYQQTPGQGLQFLFEYFSETQRNKGNFPGRFSGRQFSNSRSEMNVSTLELGDSALYLCASSENQGYQETQYFGPGTRLLVL.

V usage is TRBV21-1 and J usage is TRBJ1-2; TRBD1, the table's D call, lacks a check against the DNA. TRBV21-1 is described as a pseudogene. The length of the CDR3 is 16 residues. CDR3: CASSKEGMGRGGGYTF. CDR3 nucleotide sequence: TGTGCCAGCAGCAAAGAAGGGATGGGCAGGGGTGGTGGCTACACCTTC.

Points on this clone: One end of the junction varies from germline; a read error may be responsible. V is TRBV7-7 and J is TRBJ2-2; tentatively, D is TRBD1 (5 bases). The CDR3 consists of 15 residues. Germline loops: CDR1 SSHAT, CDR2 FNYEAQ (reference sequence). CDR3 sequence reads: CASSLSQGGTGELFF. CDR3 DNA: TGTGCTAGCAGCTTAAGTCAGGGTGGCACCGGGGAGCTGTTTTTT.

CDR3 bases: TGTGCCAGCAGCTTAGCGGGGGGACAGGGTTCTGGCTACACCTTC. This encodes CASSLAGGQGSGYTF. The V gene is TRBV7-9, the J gene TRBJ1-2; TRBD1 agrees at 9 bases. V lost 0 bases, J lost 7 bases, and 6 bases stayed unmatched. The CDR3 is 15 residues long. Looked up from germline, CDR1 is SEHNR and CDR2 is FQNEAQ (reference sequence).

The rearrangement links TRBV19 to TRBJ2-1; maybe TRBD2 (5 bases). V was cut by 10 bases and J by 10 bases, with 14 bases left in between. This CDR3 is built from 11 residues. Germline-derived CDR1 and CDR2 are LNHDA and SQIVND (reference sequence). CDR3 DNA: TGTGCCACCCGACGAGGGTGGGAGCAGTTCTTC. The encoded protein is CATRRGWEQFF. Supplemented by reference TRBV19 and TRBJ2-1, the full variable domain reads DGGITQSPKYLFRKEGQNVTLSCEQNLNHDAMYWYRQDPGQGLRLIYYSQIVNDFQKGDIAEGYSVSREKKESFPLTVTSAQKNPTAFYLCATRRGWEQFFGPGTRLTVL.

V gene TRBV6-1 combines with J gene TRBJ2-7; TRBD1 matches 9 bases. The CDR3 has 15 residues. V trimming: 7 bases; J trimming: 2 bases; junction bases outside the gene matches: 9. Per the germline V gene, CDR1 is MNHNS and CDR2 is SASEGT. This CDR3 is CASIPTRDRAYEQYF. In nucleotides, the CDR3 is TGTGCCAGCATTCCGACCCGGGACAGGGCCTACGAGCAGTACTTC.

The rearrangement links TRBV6-6 to TRBJ2-6; D uncertain. V gave up 6 bases and J gave up 4 bases, with 13 bases separating them. Germline V gene data show CDR1 as MNHNY and CDR2 as SVGAGI (reference sequence). The CDR3 has 15 residues. CDR3 sequence reads: CASSPGSSGANVLTF. The CDR3 nucleotides read TGTGCCAGCAGCCCCGGGTCTTCAGGGGCCAACGTCCTGACTTTC.

The chain carries TRBV29-1 and TRBJ2-7; TRBD1 is a possible D gene (6 bases). Germline values: CDR1 SQVTM, CDR2 ANQGSEA. Trimming took 6 bases from V and 3 from J, leaving 15 bases between them. The CDR3 consists of 13 residues. Here the CDR3 DNA reads TGCAGCGTCACCCGGGACACCCTCTACGAGCAGTACTTC. It translates to CSVTRDTLYEQYF.

CDR3 region: CASSLSGGGDHNEQFF. CDR3 bases: TGTGCCAGCAGCTTATCTGGCGGGGGGGACCACAATGAGCAGTTCTTC. This rearrangement joins TRBV7-9 to TRBJ2-1, with 9 bases matching TRBD2. The CDR3 has 16 amino acids. Germline V gives CDR1 SEHNR, CDR2 FQNEAQ (reference sequence). V lost 2 bases to trimming and J lost 5 bases; unmatched junction nucleotides: 7.

The chain joins TRBV28 to TRBJ2-7; D is possibly TRBD2 (5 bases). The V gene's germline CDR1 is MDHEN and CDR2 SYDVKM. Trimming removed 8 bases from V and 1 base from J, with 18 bases in between. The CDR3 is 15 amino acids. This chain's CDR3 is CASYGTGTNSYEQYF. For the CDR3, the DNA is TGTGCCAGCTATGGTACGGGAACGAATTCCTACGAGCAGTACTTC.

The V gene is TRBV6-5, the J gene TRBJ1-5; no clear D gene. This CDR3 contains 14 residues. V lost 5 bases to trimming and J lost 2 bases, with 10 bases between them. Germline V lookup: CDR1 MNHEY, CDR2 SVGAGI. The CDR3 sequence is CASSPSTGNQPQHF. CDR3 nucleotides: TGTGCCAGCAGTCCCTCCACGGGCAATCAGCCCCAGCATTTT.

The chain recombines TRBV7-2 with TRBJ1-1; D is unclear. Germline V CDR1 and CDR2: SGHTA, FQGNSA. This CDR3 comprises 15 residues. V lost 5 bases and J 3 bases, leaving 16 bases between the germline ends. Here the CDR3 reads CASSESALRDTEAFF. Written as DNA, the CDR3 is TGTGCCAGCAGCGAAAGCGCGTTGAGGGACACTGAAGCTTTCTTT. The full variable domain, rest sourced from reference TRBV7-2 and TRBJ1-1, is GAGVSQSPSNKVTEKGKDVELRCDPISGHTALYWYRQSLGQGLEFLIYFQGNSAPDKSGLPSDRFSAERTGGSVSTLTIQRTQQEDSAVYLCASSESALRDTEAFFGQGTRLTVV.

This rearrangement joins TRBV7-3 to TRBJ2-7; D may be TRBD2 (6 bases). V lost 0 bases to trimming and J lost 7 bases, with 13 bases between them. CDR1 and CDR2 (germline): SGHTA, FQGTGA. There are 14 residues in the CDR3. The chain's CDR3 is CASSLTPGVREQYF. The CDR3 nucleotides are TGTGCCAGCAGCTTAACTCCGGGGGTCCGGGAGCAGTACTTC.

V gene TRBV9 combines with J gene TRBJ2-3, with 12 bases aligning to TRBD2. The length of the CDR3 is 16 residues. V lost 2 bases, J lost 0 bases, and 1 base stayed unmatched. Per germline, CDR1 SGDLS and CDR2 YYNGEE. The CDR3 reads CASSVGTSGSTDTQYF. The CDR3 DNA reads as TGTGCCAGCAGCGTCGGGACTAGCGGGAGCACAGATACGCAGTATTTT. Full variable domain (missing parts from reference TRBV9 and TRBJ2-3): DSGVTQTPKHLITATGQRVTLRCSPRSGDLSVYWYQQSLDQGLQFLIQYYNGEERAKGNILERFSAQQFPDLHSELNLSSLELGDSALYFCASSVGTSGSTDTQYFGPGTRLTVL.

The chain has TRBV9 and TRBJ1-5; D is unresolved. The CDR3 is 13 residues long. CDR1 is SGDLS, CDR2 YYNGEE, per germline. V was clipped by 9 bases and J by 0 bases, with 10 bases between them. This chain's CDR3 is CAIDTYSNQPQHF. The CDR3 DNA reads as TGTGCCATCGACACCTATAGCAATCAGCCCCAGCATTTT.

CDR3 coding DNA: TGTGCCAGCAGCTTGACTAGCGGGGGGCCCGGGGGACGGACCCAGTACTTC. Amino acids: CASSLTSGGPGGRTQYF. The chain has TRBV5-5 and TRBJ2-5, with 12 bases matching TRBD2. The germline V gene encodes CDR1 SGHKS and CDR2 YYEKEE (reference sequence). The junction had 11 bases not matched to a gene; V was cut back by 1 base and J by 7 bases. This CDR3 has 17 residues.

J is TRBJ1-4 and V is TRBV27; 9 positions match TRBD1. Germline V lookup: CDR1 MNHEY, CDR2 SMNVEV (reference sequence). The CDR3 sequence is 19 residues long. J lost 0 bases, V lost 6 bases, and 14 bases had no gene match. CDR3: CASRISGTGYEPTNEKLFF. The CDR3 DNA reads as TGTGCCAGCAGAATTTCCGGGACAGGGTATGAACCAACTAATGAAAAACTGTTTTTT.

To note about this clone: At the DNA level, this CDR3 is encoded by other sequences in the same sample as well. V is TRBV6-5 and J is TRBJ2-7; the match to TRBD1 covers 10 bases. Germline V gene data show CDR1 as MNHEY and CDR2 as SVGAGI. V gave up 2 bases and J gave up 2 bases; unmatched junction bases: 3. The CDR3 is made up of 15 amino acids. CDR3 DNA: TGTGCCAGCAGTTACCGGGACAGGGGAACCTACGAGCAGTACTTC. Translated: CASSYRDRGTYEQYF.

This rearrangement joins TRBV9 to TRBJ1-1; 9 nucleotides line up with TRBD1. This CDR3 comprises 13 residues. Germline CDR1 and CDR2: SGDLS and YYNGEE. J lost 4 bases, V lost 3 bases, and 1 base had no gene match. CDR3 sequence (DNA): TGTGCCAGCAGCGCGACAGGGGGCACTGAAGCTTTCTTT. Protein: CASSATGGTEAFF.